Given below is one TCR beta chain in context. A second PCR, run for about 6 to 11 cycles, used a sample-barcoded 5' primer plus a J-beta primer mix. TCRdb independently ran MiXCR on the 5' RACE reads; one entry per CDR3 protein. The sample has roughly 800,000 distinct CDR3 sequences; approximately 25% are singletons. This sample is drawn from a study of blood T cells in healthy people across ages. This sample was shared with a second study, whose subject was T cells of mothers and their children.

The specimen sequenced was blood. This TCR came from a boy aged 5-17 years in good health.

CDR3 in DNA: TGTGCCAGCAGCCAAGAAGCGGCGACAGCCTACGAGCAGTACTTC. Its translation: CASSQEAATAYEQYF. V usage is TRBV3-1 and J usage is TRBJ2-5, with D perhaps given as TRBD1 or TRBD2 (5 bases each). TRBJ2-7 explains the end of the DNA better; the J call may be wrong. This CDR3 region has 15 residues. Germline CDR1 LGHDT, CDR2 YNNKEL (reference sequence).